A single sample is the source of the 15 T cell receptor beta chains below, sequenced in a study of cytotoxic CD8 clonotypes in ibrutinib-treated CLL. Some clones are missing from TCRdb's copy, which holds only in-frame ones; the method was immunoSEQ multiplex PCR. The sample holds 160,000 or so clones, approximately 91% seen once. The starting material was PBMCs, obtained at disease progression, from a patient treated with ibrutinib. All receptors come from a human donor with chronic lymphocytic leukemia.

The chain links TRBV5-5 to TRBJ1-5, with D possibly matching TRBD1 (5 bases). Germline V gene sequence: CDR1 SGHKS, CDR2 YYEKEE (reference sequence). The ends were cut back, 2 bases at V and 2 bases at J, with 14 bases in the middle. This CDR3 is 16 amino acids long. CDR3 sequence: CASSFSGGVGNQPQHF. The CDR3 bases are TGTGCCAGCAGCTTCTCGGGAGGGGTAGGCAATCAGCCCCAGCATTTT.

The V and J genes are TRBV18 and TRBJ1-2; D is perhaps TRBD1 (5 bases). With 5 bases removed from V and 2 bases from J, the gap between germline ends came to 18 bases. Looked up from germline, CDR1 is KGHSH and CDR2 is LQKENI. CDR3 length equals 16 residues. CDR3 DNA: TGTGCCAGCTCAATGAGTGGTTTCAGGGACAACTATGGCTACACCTTC. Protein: CASSMSGFRDNYGYTF.

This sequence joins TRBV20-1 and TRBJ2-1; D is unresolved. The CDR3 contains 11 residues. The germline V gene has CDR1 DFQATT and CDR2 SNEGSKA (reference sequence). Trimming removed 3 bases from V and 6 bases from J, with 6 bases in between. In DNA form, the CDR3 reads TGCAGTGCTAGGGGCGGCAATGAGCAGTTCTTC. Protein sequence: CSARGGNEQFF.

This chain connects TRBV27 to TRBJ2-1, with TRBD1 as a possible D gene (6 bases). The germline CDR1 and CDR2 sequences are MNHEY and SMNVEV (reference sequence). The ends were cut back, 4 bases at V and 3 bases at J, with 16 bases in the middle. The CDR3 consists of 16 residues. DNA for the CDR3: TGTGCCAGCAGTTCCCTCCGGGACAAGAACTACAATGAGCAGTTCTTC. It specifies CASSSLRDKNYNEQFF.

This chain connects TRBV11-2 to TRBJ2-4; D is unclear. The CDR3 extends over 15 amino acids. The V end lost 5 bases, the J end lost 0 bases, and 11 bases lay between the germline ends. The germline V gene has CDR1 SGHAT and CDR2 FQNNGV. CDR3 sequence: CASSPSSVAKNIQYF. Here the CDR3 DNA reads TGTGCCAGCAGCCCCTCCTCGGTAGCCAAAAACATTCAGTACTTC.

CDR3 in DNA: TGTGCAAGTCGACCCGACAATGAGCAGTTCTTC. This gives the protein CASRPDNEQFF. This chain links TRBV12-2 with TRBJ2-1. TRBV12-2 is reported as a pseudogene. This CDR3 is 11 amino acids long.

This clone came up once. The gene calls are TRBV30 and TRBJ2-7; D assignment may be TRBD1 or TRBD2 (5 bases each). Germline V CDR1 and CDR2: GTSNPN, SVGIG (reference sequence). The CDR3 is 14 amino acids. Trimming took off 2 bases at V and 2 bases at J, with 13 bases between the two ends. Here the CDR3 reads CAWSLGVAPYEQYF. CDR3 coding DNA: TGTGCCTGGAGTTTGGGGGTCGCCCCCTACGAGCAGTACTTC.

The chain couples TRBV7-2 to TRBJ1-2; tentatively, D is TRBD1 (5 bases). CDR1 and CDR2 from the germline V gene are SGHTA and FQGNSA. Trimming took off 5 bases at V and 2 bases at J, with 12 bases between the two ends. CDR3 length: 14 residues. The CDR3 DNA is TGTGCCAGCAGCCAGGCAGGGCGGAACTATGGCTACACCTTC. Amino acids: CASSQAGRNYGYTF.

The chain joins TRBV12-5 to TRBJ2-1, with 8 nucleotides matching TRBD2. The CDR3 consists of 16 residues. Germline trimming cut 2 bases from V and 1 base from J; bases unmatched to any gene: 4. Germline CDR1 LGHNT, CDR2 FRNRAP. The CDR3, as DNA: TGTGCTAGTGGTTTGAATAGCGGGGCTTCCTACAATGAGCAGTTCTTC. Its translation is CASGLNSGASYNEQFF.

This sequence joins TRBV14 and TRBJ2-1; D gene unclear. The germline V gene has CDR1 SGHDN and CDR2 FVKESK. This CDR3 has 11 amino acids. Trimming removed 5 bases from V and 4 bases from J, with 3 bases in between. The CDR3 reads CASSAYNEQFF. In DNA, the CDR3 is TGTGCCAGCAGCGCATACAATGAGCAGTTCTTC.

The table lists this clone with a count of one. The CDR3 nucleotides are TGTGCCAGCAGCCAACTATCGGGGACAGGGAGGGAAAAACTGTTTTTT. Translated, it gives CASSQLSGTGREKLFF. This rearrangement joins TRBV14 to TRBJ1-4, with TRBD1 matching over 9 bases. The CDR3 length is 16 residues. Trimming removed 2 bases from V and 8 bases from J; junction bases left unmatched: 9. Germline V gene sequence: CDR1 SGHDN, CDR2 FVKESK.

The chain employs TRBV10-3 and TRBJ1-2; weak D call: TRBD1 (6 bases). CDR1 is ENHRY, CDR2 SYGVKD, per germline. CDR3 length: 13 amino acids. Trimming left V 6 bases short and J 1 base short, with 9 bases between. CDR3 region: CAIRDRLNYGYTF. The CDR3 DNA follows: TGTGCCATCAGGGACAGACTTAACTATGGCTACACCTTC.

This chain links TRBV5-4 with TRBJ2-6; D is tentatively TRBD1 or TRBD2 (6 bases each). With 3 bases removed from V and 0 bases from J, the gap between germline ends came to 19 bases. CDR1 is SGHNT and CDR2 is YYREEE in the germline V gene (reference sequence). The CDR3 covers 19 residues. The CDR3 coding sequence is TGTGCCAGCAGCTCCCAGCCGGGGGCTAGGACCTCTGGGGCCAACGTCCTGACTTTC. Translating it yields CASSSQPGARTSGANVLTF.

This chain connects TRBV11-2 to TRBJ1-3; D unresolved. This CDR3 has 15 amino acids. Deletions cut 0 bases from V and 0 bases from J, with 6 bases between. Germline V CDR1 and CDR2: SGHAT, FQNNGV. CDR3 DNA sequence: TGTGCCAGCAGCTTAGACGTAAACTCTGGAAACACCATATATTTT. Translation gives CASSLDVNSGNTIYF. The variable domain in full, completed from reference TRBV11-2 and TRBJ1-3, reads EAGVAQSPRYKIIEKRQSVAFWCNPISGHATLYWYQQILGQGPKLLIQFQNNGVVDDSQLPKDRFSAERLKGVDSTLKIQPAKLEDSAVYLCASSLDVNSGNTIYFGEGSWLTVV.

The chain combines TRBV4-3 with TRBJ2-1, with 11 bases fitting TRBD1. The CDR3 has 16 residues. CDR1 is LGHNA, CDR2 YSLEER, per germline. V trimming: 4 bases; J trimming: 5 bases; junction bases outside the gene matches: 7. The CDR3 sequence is CASSLARDRGDNEQFF. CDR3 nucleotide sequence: TGCGCCAGCAGCCTAGCTAGGGACAGGGGGGACAATGAGCAGTTCTTC.